What follows are 13 T cell receptor beta chains derived from one specimen sequenced in a study of blood T cell repertoires in COVID-19 (dated by TCRdb to 2018 to 2020). Library method: the immunoSEQ multiplex PCR assay. TCRdb mirrors the immuneACCESS table, restricted to in-frame sequences. Some clones are absent from its copies; in checked studies, under half trace to an unresolved V gene, and the reason for the others is unknown. This sample is represented by 40,000 to 55,000 clones; approximately 90% of them were singletons. About a tenth of the sample is taken by the ten largest. The specimen sequenced was peripheral blood. These receptors were taken from a man in his fifties or sixties with active COVID-19.

The chain employs TRBV27 and TRBJ2-5, with 9 bases lining up with TRBD1. The V gene's germline CDR1 is MNHEY and CDR2 SMNVEV (reference sequence). This CDR3 spans 16 amino acids. V shed 4 bases, J shed 2 bases, and the junction held 8 bases outside the gene matches. CDR3 protein: CASSSTGGAYQETQYF. Written as DNA, the CDR3 is TGTGCCAGCAGTTCCACAGGGGGCGCCTATCAAGAGACCCAGTACTTC.

This chain connects TRBV11-2 to TRBJ2-7; TRBD2 matches at 10 bases. CDR3 length: 17 amino acids. V gave up 5 bases and J gave up 9 bases; unmatched junction bases: 19. The V gene's germline CDR1 is SGHAT and CDR2 FQNNGV. DNA for the CDR3: TGTGCCAGCAGCCCGTTCTGGATAGCGGGAGGCCAGACTAGGCAGTACTTC. It is translated as CASSPFWIAGGQTRQYF.

DNA for the CDR3: TGTGCCAGCAGCTTGGATATGACAGGGAACCATGGCTACACCTTC. Protein sequence: CASSLDMTGNHGYTF. This chain connects TRBV5-5 to TRBJ1-2, with 7 bases identical to TRBD1. V lost 0 bases, J lost 6 bases, and 8 bases stayed unmatched. Per the germline V gene, CDR1 is SGHKS and CDR2 is YYEKEE (reference sequence). The CDR3 contains 15 residues.

The chain joins TRBV6-5 to TRBJ1-1, with 10 bases fitting TRBD1. This CDR3 contains 14 residues. Germline V gene data show CDR1 as MNHEY and CDR2 as SVGAGI. The ends lost 6 bases at V and 2 bases at J; junction bases unmatched: 3. Written as DNA, the CDR3 is TGTGCCAGCAGGGGGACAGGGGTAAACACTGAAGCTTTCTTT. Its translation is CASRGTGVNTEAFF.

This chain links TRBV5-4 with TRBJ2-7, with D maybe TRBD2 (6 bases). From germline, CDR1 is SGHNT and CDR2 YYREEE (reference sequence). Trimming shortened V by 4 bases and J by 2 bases, and 13 bases separated the two germline ends. The CDR3 totals 14 residues. In nucleotides, the CDR3 is TGTGCCAGCAGCCTCAGGCGGAGGGCCTACGAGCAGTACTTC. Residues: CASSLRRRAYEQYF.

This chain connects TRBV19 to TRBJ2-7, with a possible D match to TRBD1 (6 bases). The V end lost 3 bases, the J end lost 6 bases, and 12 bases lay between the germline ends. The length of the CDR3 is 13 residues. Germline V CDR1 and CDR2: LNHDA, SQIVND (reference sequence). Here the CDR3 DNA reads TGTGCCAGTAGTATTTCTTCCAGGGGCGAGCAGTACTTC. Its translation: CASSISSRGEQYF.

The chain is built from TRBV28 and TRBJ1-5; 8 nucleotides line up with TRBD1. CDR3 length: 16 amino acids. J gave up 5 bases and V 6 bases, and 12 bases lay outside the gene matches. Germline V CDR1 and CDR2: MDHEN, SYDVKM. CDR3 sequence reads: CASRPGQGRIYQPQHF. DNA of the CDR3: TGTGCCAGCAGACCAGGACAGGGTAGAATATATCAGCCCCAGCATTTT.

This sequence joins TRBV7-9 and TRBJ1-2; D is uncertain. The CDR3 has 12 residues. Deletions cut 3 bases from V and 8 bases from J, with 10 bases between. Germline lookup yields CDR1 SEHNR and CDR2 FQNEAQ (reference sequence). For the CDR3, the DNA is TGTGCCAGCAGCTTTCGGGAGGGAGGCTACACCTTC. The encoded protein is CASSFREGGYTF.

The genes are TRBV28 and TRBJ1-2; D unresolved. V shed 7 bases and J shed 4 bases, with 13 bases lying between them. CDR1 is MDHEN, CDR2 SYDVKM, per germline. This CDR3 has 13 residues. The CDR3 reads CASMRGYRYGYTF. The CDR3 DNA is TGTGCCAGCATGAGAGGCTACCGCTATGGCTACACCTTC.

The chain recombines TRBV9 with TRBJ2-7; 11 bases match TRBD1. The ends lost 0 bases at V and 3 bases at J; junction bases unmatched: 8. The CDR3 totals 17 residues. Germline CDR1 is SGDLS and CDR2 is YYNGEE. CDR3 nucleotides: TGTGCCAGCAGCGTAGCGGGGGGACAGGGGGGAATCTACGAGCAGTACTTC. Its protein is CASSVAGGQGGIYEQYF.

This chain uses TRBV7-3 with TRBJ2-7; TRBD1 agrees at 7 bases. V was pared by 6 bases and J by 3 bases, with 17 bases of the junction left unmatched. CDR3 length: 17 residues. Looked up from germline, CDR1 is SGHTA and CDR2 is FQGTGA. CDR3 nucleotides: TGTGCCAGCAGTCTTAGCAGTCTAGGGGACAGAAACTACGAGCAGTACTTC. Translation gives CASSLSSLGDRNYEQYF.

This clone was counted a few times. The CDR3 region is CASSLQGQGAVYGYTF. For the CDR3, the DNA is TGTGCCAGCAGCTTACAGGGACAGGGGGCAGTTTATGGCTACACCTTC. The chain links TRBV11-2 to TRBJ1-2; 12 nucleotides agree with TRBD1. Germline values: CDR1 SGHAT, CDR2 FQNNGV. The CDR3 has 16 residues. After removal of 2 bases from V and 5 bases from J, the junction contained 6 bases not matched to a gene.

This clone was counted once. The rearrangement links TRBV5-4 to TRBJ2-5, with 7 bases fitting TRBD1. The length of the CDR3 is 13 residues. Looked up from germline, CDR1 is SGHNT and CDR2 is YYREEE (reference sequence). With V trimmed by 2 bases and J by 3 bases, 1 base remained unmatched. The CDR3 sequence: CASSFDREETQYF. The CDR3 DNA follows: TGTGCCAGCAGCTTCGACAGGGAAGAGACCCAGTACTTC.